What follows is one TCR beta chain and its context. Trimming cost V 4 bases and J 3 bases, with 13 bases left between them. The CDR3 is 14 residues long. Germline CDR1 reads SGHRS; CDR2 reads YFSETQ. The sample comes from a study of blood T cell repertoires in COVID-19. Looking at the study overall: There were acute and convalescent COVID-19 samples, and they came from the United States, Italy and Spain.

Using immunoSEQ multiplex PCR, the repertoire was profiled, and TCRdb retains in-frame clones only, with some absent. The repertoire holds 110,000 to 150,000 clones, with around 86% as singletons. This chain joins TRBV5-1 and TRBJ1-1; tentative D call: TRBD1 (5 bases). The receptor's source is a woman aged 80 or older with acute or convalescent COVID-19. The sequenced material came from peripheral blood. The CDR3 DNA follows: TGCGCCAGCAGCCCGGACACCACCTACACTGAAGCTTTCTTT. It codes for CASSPDTTYTEAFF.